This T cell receptor (beta chain) was recovered during a study of PD-L1 blockade in urothelial cancer. The overall study: When blood samples were assessed, the median T cell count was 141,255.

Method: immunoSEQ multiplex PCR; TCRdb's copy keeps in-frame clones and lacks some. The table includes some 110,000 clones, 75% to 95% detected once. The CDR3 has 14 residues. Germline V gene data show CDR1 as LNHDA and CDR2 as SQIVND (reference sequence). V lost 7 bases and J lost 6, with 18 bases in between. Time point of the sample: peripheral blood 6 weeks after treatment start. Patients' cancers were locally advanced or metastatic urothelial carcinomas. The TCR comes from a man in his sixties with urothelial cancer. The material was PBMCs, obtained around atezolizumab (anti-PD-L1) treatment. The rearrangement uses TRBV19 and TRBJ1-1, with D possibly matching TRBD1 (5 bases). CDR3 DNA: TGTGCCAGTAATCGATGGGGCGAGGAAGCTGAAGCTTTCTTT. It specifies CASNRWGEEAEAFF.